This T cell receptor beta chain came from a study of blood T cell repertoires in COVID-19. J was trimmed by 2 bases and V by 4 bases; bases with no gene match: 10. The germline V gene has CDR1 SGDLS and CDR2 YYNGEE. The CDR3 covers 16 residues. Clones were sequenced by immunoSEQ multiplex PCR, and TCRdb holds only the in-frame ones, with some missing. Found here are 130,000 or so clones, roughly 90% of them singletons; the top ten hold around 4%. The source is a man aged 35 to 55 with acute or convalescent COVID-19. The chain has TRBV9 and TRBJ2-3; 7 bases line up with TRBD1. Sequences were obtained from peripheral blood. The CDR3 protein is CASSSRQGGYTDTQYF. The CDR3 DNA is TGTGCCAGCAGCTCCCGACAGGGCGGATACACAGATACGCAGTATTTT.